The entry that follows covers one T cell receptor (beta chain) sequence. No antigen is known for it. The sample is drawn from a study of siplizumab effects on memory and regulatory T cells. Study-level results: Controls showed an average of roughly 27% Treg-derived mappable alloreactive CD4+ clones, while siplizumab showed about 69%. Both greater diversity than memory cells and a major contribution to the alloresponse seemed to characterize naive T cells.

Produced via immunoSEQ multiplex PCR; TCRdb's table is partial and in-frame only. Among some 110,000 clones listed, roughly 94% were seen once. This CDR3 has 14 amino acids. In germline, CDR1 is SGDLS, CDR2 YYNGEE. Trimming took 4 bases from V and 9 from J; bases not matched to a gene: 3. The V and J genes are TRBV9 and TRBJ2-1; 14 bases are a match to TRBD2. This sequence originates from a human donor in good health. What was sequenced was non-Treg CD4+ T cells sorted from blood. The CDR3 nucleotides read TGTGCCAGCAGCCTCGGACTAGCGGGAGGTGAGCAGTTCTTC. It translates to CASSLGLAGGEQFF. Using reference TRBV9 and TRBJ2-1 for the parts outside the CDR3, the full variable domain is DSGVTQTPKHLITATGQRVTLRCSPRSGDLSVYWYQQSLDQGLQFLIQYYNGEERAKGNILERFSAQQFPDLHSELNLSSLELGDSALYFCASSLGLAGGEQFFGPGTRLTVL.